Listed below are T cell receptor beta chains from one sample, sequenced in a study of memory CD4+ T cells and cytomegalovirus serostatus. The method was immunoSEQ multiplex PCR; TCRdb's version includes in-frame clones alone and lacks a portion of them. The sample contains approximately 61,000 clones, about 78% of which appear only once. The sequenced sample was memory CD4+ T cells from blood. These receptors were obtained from an adult in good health and CMV-seronegative. Some clones in this sample may be carry-over from other donors' samples. Each CDR3 is given with its conserved first and last residue. A D gene is named only where the DNA matches it firmly. Some rows mark clone size as missing; the rest say once, few, many or name a class of expanded clone.

.	TRBV11-2	.	TRBJ2-5	CASSKRKGTQYF	TGTGCCAGCAGCAAAAGGAAGGGGACCCAGTACTTC
.	TRBV27	.	TRBJ1-5	CASSIPGQPQHF	TGTGCCAGCAGTATCCCGGGACAGCCCCAGCATTTT
.	TRBV5-4	.	TRBJ2-7	CASRDINSYEQYF	TGTGCCAGCAGGGATATAAATTCCTACGAGCAGTACTTC
.	TRBV28	.	TRBJ2-5	CASSLFPPGETQYF	TGTGCCAGCAGTTTATTCCCGCCTGGAGAGACCCAGTACTTC
.	TRBV2	TRBD1	TRBJ1-6	CASSEEGTGHNSPLHF	TGTGCCAGCAGTGAAGAGGGGACAGGGCATAATTCACCCCTCCACTTT
.	TRBV27	.	TRBJ1-5	CASSLNGGQPQHF	TGTGCCAGCAGTTTAAACGGTGGTCAGCCCCAGCATTTT
.	TRBV5-3	.	TRBJ1-4	CARSLFEDRPSPKGTNEKLFF	TGTGCCAGAAGCTTGTTCGAGGATAGACCGTCGCCTAAGGGAACTAATGAAAAACTGTTTTTT
.	TRBV7-9	.	TRBJ1-2	CASSLGGVYGYTF	TGTGCCAGCAGCTTAGGGGGAGTCTATGGCTACACCTTC
once	TRBV7-2	.	TRBJ2-3	CASSPSTGTTDTQYF	TGTGCCAGCAGCCCATCCACCGGGACGACAGATACGCAGTATTTT
.	TRBV7-9	.	TRBJ2-1	CASSLQASVSNEQFF	TGTGCCAGCAGCTTACAGGCTAGCGTGTCAAATGAGCAGTTCTTC
.	TRBV11-2	.	TRBJ1-1	CASSLDPGRNEAFF	TGTGCCAGCAGCTTAGATCCCGGACGGAATGAAGCTTTCTTT
.	TRBV9	TRBD2	TRBJ2-3	CASSVPAGGPDTQYF	TGTGCCAGCAGCGTCCCCGCGGGAGGGCCGGATACGCAGTATTTT
.	TRBV5-1	.	TRBJ2-7	CASSFTDSAEQYF	TGCGCCAGCAGCTTCACGGACTCGGCGGAGCAGTACTTC
few	TRBV18	TRBD2	TRBJ2-7	CASSPGLAVGHEQYF	TGTGCCAGCTCACCAGGACTAGCGGTGGGTCACGAGCAGTACTTC
.	TRBV28	.	TRBJ1-4	CASSFRQMTNEKLFF	TGTGCCAGCAGTTTTCGGCAAATGACGAATGAAAAACTGTTTTTT
.	TRBV7-9	TRBD1	TRBJ1-1	CASSYTGTGVLKAFF	TGTGCCAGCAGCTACACCGGGACAGGGGTCCTAAAAGCTTTCTTT
.	TRBV27	TRBD2	TRBJ2-7	CASSIGPLSGRPYEQYF	TGTGCCAGCAGTATCGGCCCCCTTAGCGGGAGGCCCTACGAGCAGTACTTC